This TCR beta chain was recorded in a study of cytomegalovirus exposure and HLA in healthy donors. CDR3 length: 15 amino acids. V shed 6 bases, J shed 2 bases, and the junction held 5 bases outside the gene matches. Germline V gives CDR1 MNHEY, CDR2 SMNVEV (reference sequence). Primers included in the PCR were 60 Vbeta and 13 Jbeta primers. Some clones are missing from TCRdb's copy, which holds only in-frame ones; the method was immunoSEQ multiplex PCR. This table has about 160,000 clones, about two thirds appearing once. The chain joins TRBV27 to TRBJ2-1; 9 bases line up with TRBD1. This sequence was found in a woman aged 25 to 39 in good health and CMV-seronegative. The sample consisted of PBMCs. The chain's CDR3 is CASRLDRGPYNEQFF. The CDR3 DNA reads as TGTGCCAGCAGATTGGACAGGGGACCCTACAATGAGCAGTTCTTC.